This paragraph reports one T cell receptor beta chain. Its antigen specificity is not known. Base quality data are lacking; no much larger clone is found one base away. TCR CDR3 regions were amplified from genomic DNA by multiplex PCR using the deep immunoSEQ assay. Extracted genomic DNA from each cell subset was spread evenly across all wells of several immunoSEQ 96-well plates, with each plate serving as a replicate. For sorted subsets, 200 ng of genomic DNA, equivalent to 25,000 to 35,000 T cell genomes, went into each replicate PCR. Purified libraries were quantified with a Qubit 3.0 fluorometer, sized on a Bioanalyzer 2100, and re-quantified with the KAPA Library Quantification kit. Each immunoSEQ 96-well plate was sequenced on its own single-read 150-cycle Illumina NextSeq 550 flow cell. The original methods were these. Because the immunoSEQ output held only junctional sequences and lacked quality scores, the filtering could not match the filtering applied to full-length reads. Sequences were annotated with PyIR, a Python wrapper for IgBLAST v1.9, using IMGT germline references to assign V/J genes and CDR3. Reads were removed for weak V/J assignments (E-value above 1e-6), missing CDR3, stop codons, out-of-frame junctions, or ambiguous translated residues. V3J clonotypes were defined as sequences sharing an identical inferred V gene, J gene, and CDR3 amino acid sequence. Percentage overlap between repertoires was calculated by dividing the number of shared unique clonotypes by the size of the smaller repertoire. RTK rarefaction, the Chao1 estimator, and Recon v2.1 estimates of unobserved clonotypes were used to assess repertoire richness. Generation probabilities were computed with OLGA for all TCRbeta clonotypes obtained by the gDNA method from a handful of donors. Held by TCRdb, this immuneACCESS table contains in-frame sequences only and omits some clones. Under half of the omission traces to an unresolved V gene where checked; the cause of the rest is unknown. For V, J and clone size, that table is used; D and trimming come from the DNA. Present in this sample are roughly 2,300,000 clones, just under 95% of which were seen just once. The biggest ten clones account for 0.37% of the sample.

These data are taken from a study of shared clonotypes between healthy human individuals (dated by TCRdb to the early 2020s). Describing the broader study: The cohort comprised a couple of women and a few men aged 18 to 49 years. Leukapheresis yielded between about 0.9 and 10 billion PBMCs per donor. To increase sequencing depth and limit assay-specific biases, different laboratories used diverse techniques to prepare libraries and sequence TCR repertoires. For each donor, CD4 naive and CD4 memory were each run on three plates, CD8 naive on two plates, and CD8 memory on one plate. The study deeply sequenced blood TCR repertoires of five healthy adults to estimate repertoire size and the extent of clonotype sharing between individuals. The full study reports these points: Even with the large sequencing depth, rarefaction of the sorted-subset datasets indicated that sequencing was incomplete. Sampling was restricted to blood, and TCR repertoires in tissues likely differ from the TCR repertoires found in blood. When a handful of donors were compared, the shared fraction of clonotypes was about 5.4% for naive CD4, roughly 3.3% for naive CD8, 2.3% for memory CD4, and less than 0.45% for memory CD8. Compared with non-shared clonotypes, clonotypes shared by all four sorted-subset donors had higher generation probabilities. Pairwise subsampling indicated that sequencing depth was expected to affect the degree of clonotype sharing among donors. Because the study included only a small number of donors, the genetic and exposure-history diversity represented was limited. Naive subsets generally had larger estimated clonotype richness than memory subsets did.

The donors were healthy, HIV-negative adults who had no recently reported acute infections or vaccinations. Every donor was a Caucasian adult residing in Nashville, Tennessee, USA. CD4+ T cells were enriched by magnetic negative selection, after which naive cells were positively selected on CD45RA and the negative fraction was taken as the memory subset. Blood was collected by leukapheresis, and PBMCs were isolated by Ficoll-Histopaque density gradient centrifugation and then cryopreserved in liquid nitrogen vapor phase. Analytical flow cytometry was used to check the purity and quantity of each magnetically sorted T cell population. From each sorted fraction, genomic DNA was isolated and quantified by UV absorbance on a Nanodrop 2000c. The cysteine opens and the phenylalanine closes a CDR3 of 13 amino acids. CDR3 DNA is the only sequence kept; it has 39 bases, read in frame from the first base. A distance of 10 bases separates the germline ends of V and J, which lose 7 bases and 2 bases respectively. CDR1 and CDR2 were assigned from the germline V gene as KGHSH and LQKENI.

The source material was naive CD4+ T cells from PBMCs. The sample's cell subset or site label is to be understood as: CD45RA+ positively selected. This sequence uses TRBV18 and TRBJ2-3, with an unclear D gene assignment. The source is a man aged 18 to 30 in good health. Some clones in this sample may be carry-over from other donors' samples. The bases are TGTGCCAGCTTGAACAGTCACACAGATACGCAGTATTTT. Translated, this is CASLNSHTDTQYF.